This T cell receptor beta chain was observed in a study of immune evolution from preneoplasia to lung adenocarcinoma. Study at large: HLA loss of heterozygosity: about 7% AIS, approximately 15% MIA, around 35% ADC, none AAH.

Germline lookup yields CDR1 MDHEN and CDR2 SYDVKM. Trimming took 5 bases from V and 6 from J; bases not matched to a gene: 10. This CDR3 spans 16 amino acids. Two lung cancer pathologists independently confirmed each histologic diagnosis. Assay used: immunoSEQ multiplex PCR; TCRdb lists only in-frame clones, some missing. This sample yields approximately 2,700 clones, of which roughly 76% are seen a single time; approximately 5% belongs to the top ten. As concerns this clone: Its antigen remains unknown.

The study's findings and limits: Normal lung had highest clonality; later lesions appeared denser, more diverse. T cell clonality was higher in KRAS-mutant than EGFR-mutant or wild-type nodules.

The sample consisted of FFPE invasive lung adenocarcinoma tissue. The chain has TRBV28 and TRBJ2-1; 10 bases align to TRBD2. The sequence was collected from a person in their sixties or seventies with invasive lung adenocarcinoma. The CDR3 DNA follows: TGTGCCAGCAGTCCCTTCGGCGGGACTAGCGCCAATGAGCAGTTCTTC. It specifies CASSPFGGTSANEQFF.